Given below is one T cell receptor beta chain in context. These data originate in a study of blood T cell repertoires in COVID-19. About the study: T cells, B-cell-depleted T cells, or PBMCs supplied cDNA or gDNA.

Assay: immunoSEQ multiplex PCR; the TCRdb copy retains only in-frame clones and omits some. The profile shows hundreds of thousands of clones, roughly 85% of them singletons. The CDR3 runs 14 residues. Germline lookup yields CDR1 LNHDA and CDR2 SQIVND (reference sequence). The V end was cut by 2 bases, the J end by 4 bases, with 12 bases between. V gene TRBV19 combines with J gene TRBJ2-7, with a weak D call TRBD1 (5 bases). The sequenced sample consisted of peripheral blood. This TCR was sampled from a human donor in a cohort sampled during active COVID-19. The CDR3 nucleotides read TGTGCCAGTAGTATACTCGGCAGGGTGTACGAGCAGTACTTC. Translation gives CASSILGRVYEQYF.